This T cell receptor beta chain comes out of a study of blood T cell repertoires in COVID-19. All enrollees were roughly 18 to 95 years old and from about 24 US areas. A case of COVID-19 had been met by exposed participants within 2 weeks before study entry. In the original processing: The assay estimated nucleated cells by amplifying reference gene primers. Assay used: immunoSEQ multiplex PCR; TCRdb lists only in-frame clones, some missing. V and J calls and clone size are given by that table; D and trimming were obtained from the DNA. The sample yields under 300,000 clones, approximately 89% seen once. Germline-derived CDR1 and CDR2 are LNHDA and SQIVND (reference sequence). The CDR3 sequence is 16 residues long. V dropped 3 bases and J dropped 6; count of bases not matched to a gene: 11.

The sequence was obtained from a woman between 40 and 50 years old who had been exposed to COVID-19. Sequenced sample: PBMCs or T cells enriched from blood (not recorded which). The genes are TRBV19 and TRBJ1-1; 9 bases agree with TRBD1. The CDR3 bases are TGTGCCAGTAGTATCTTCAACCCGGGACAGGGTGCTGAAGCTTTCTTT. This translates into CASSIFNPGQGAEAFF.